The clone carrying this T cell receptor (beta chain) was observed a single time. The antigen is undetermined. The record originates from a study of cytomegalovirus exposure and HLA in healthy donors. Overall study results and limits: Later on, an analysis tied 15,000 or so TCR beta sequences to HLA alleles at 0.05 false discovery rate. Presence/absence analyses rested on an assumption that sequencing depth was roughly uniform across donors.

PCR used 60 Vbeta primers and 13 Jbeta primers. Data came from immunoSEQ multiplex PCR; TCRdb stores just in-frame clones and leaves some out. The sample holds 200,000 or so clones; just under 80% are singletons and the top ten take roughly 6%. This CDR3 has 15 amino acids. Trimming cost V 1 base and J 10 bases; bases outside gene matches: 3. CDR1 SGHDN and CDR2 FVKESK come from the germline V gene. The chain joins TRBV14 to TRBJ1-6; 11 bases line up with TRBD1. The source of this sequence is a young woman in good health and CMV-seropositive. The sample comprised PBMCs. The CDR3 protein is CASSQVGTGGSPLHF. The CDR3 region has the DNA TGTGCCAGCAGCCAAGTAGGGACAGGGGGATCACCCCTCCACTTT.